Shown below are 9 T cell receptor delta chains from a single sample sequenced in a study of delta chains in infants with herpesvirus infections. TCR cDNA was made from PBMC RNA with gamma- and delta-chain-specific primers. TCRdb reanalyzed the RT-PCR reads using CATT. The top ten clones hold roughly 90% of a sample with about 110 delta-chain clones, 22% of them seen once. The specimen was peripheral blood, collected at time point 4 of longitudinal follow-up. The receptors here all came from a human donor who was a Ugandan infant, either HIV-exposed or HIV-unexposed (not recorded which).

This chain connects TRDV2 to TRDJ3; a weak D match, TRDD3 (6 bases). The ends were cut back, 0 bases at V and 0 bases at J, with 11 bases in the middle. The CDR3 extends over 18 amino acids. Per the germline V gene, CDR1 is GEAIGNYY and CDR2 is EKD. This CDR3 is CACDTWGSSSWDTRQMFF. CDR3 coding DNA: TGTGCCTGTGACACCTGGGGGTCCAGCTCCTGGGACACCCGACAGATGTTTTTC.

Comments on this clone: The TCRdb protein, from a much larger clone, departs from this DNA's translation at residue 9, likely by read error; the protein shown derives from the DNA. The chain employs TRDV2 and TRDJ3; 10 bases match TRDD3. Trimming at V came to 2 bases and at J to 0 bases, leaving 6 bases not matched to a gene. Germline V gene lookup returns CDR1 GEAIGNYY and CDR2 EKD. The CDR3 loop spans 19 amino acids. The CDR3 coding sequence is TGTGCCTGTGACATACTGGGGGATGCGAGCTCCTGGGACACCCGACAGATGTTTTTC. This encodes CACDILGDASSWDTRQMFF.

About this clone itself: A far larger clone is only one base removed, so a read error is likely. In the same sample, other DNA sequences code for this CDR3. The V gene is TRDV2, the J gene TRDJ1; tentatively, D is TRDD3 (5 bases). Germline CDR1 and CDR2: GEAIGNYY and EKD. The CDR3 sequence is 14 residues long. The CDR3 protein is CACDPLGGTDKLIF. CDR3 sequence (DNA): TGCGCCTGTGACCCCCTAGGGGGGACCGATAAACTCATCTTT.

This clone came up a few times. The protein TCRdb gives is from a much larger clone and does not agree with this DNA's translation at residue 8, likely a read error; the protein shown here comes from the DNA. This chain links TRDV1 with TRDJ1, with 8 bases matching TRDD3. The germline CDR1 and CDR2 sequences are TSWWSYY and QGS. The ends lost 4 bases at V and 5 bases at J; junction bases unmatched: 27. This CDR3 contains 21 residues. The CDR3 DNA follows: TGTGCTCTTGGGGCGTCCTATTACAGCGGGTACTGGGGGCCTTTTGGGGATAAACTCATCTTT. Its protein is CALGASYYSGYWGPFGDKLIF.

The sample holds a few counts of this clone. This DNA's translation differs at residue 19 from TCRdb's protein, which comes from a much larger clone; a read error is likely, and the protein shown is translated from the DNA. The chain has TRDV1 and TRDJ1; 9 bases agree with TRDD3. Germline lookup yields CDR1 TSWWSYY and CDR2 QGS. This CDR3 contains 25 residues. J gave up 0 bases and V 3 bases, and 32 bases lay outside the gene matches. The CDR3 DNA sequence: TGTGCTCTTGGGGATCCCCCCCTCTCCTCGGCACCGGGGGTACTGGGGGACCACCACACCGATAAACTCATCTTT. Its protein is CALGDPPLSSAPGVLGDHHTDKLIF.

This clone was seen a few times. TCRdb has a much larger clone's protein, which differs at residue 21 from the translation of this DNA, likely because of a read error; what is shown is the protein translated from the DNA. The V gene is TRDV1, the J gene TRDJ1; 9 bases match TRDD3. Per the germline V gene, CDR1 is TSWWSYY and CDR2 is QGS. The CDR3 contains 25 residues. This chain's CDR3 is CALGDPPLSSAPGVLGDHYTHKLIF. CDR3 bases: TGTGCTCTTGGGGATCCCCCCCTCTCCTCGGCACCGGGGGTACTGGGGGACCACTACACCCATAAACTCATCTTT.

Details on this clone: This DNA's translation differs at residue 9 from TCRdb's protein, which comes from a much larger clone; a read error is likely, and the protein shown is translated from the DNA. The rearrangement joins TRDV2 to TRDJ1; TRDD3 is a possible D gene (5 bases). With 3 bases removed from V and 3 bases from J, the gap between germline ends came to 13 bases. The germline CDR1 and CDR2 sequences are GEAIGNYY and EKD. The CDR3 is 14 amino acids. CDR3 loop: CACDPLGGADKLIF. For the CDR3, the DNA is TGTGCCTGTGACCCCCTAGGGGGGGCCGATAAACTCATCTTT.

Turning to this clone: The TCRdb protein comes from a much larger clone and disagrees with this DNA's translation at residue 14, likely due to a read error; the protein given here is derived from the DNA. The CDR3 DNA follows: TGTGCTCTTGGGGATCCCCCCCTCTCCTCGGCACCGGGGCTACTGGGGGACCACTACACCGATAAACTCATCTTT. Translating gives CALGDPPLSSAPGLLGDHYTDKLIF. The chain employs TRDV1 and TRDJ1, with 9 bases matching TRDD3. The CDR3 covers 25 residues. V lost 3 bases and J lost 0; bases outside the gene matches: 32. Germline CDR1 and CDR2: TSWWSYY and QGS.

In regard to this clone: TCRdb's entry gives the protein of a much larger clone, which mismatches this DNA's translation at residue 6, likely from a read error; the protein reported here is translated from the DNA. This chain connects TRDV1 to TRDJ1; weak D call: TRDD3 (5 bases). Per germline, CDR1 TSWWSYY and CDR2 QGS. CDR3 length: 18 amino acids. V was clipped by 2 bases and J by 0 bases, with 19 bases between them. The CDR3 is CALGECPVYACYTDKLIF. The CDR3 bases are TGTGCTCTTGGGGAATGTCCCGTATACGCTTGTTACACCGATAAACTCATCTTT.